Following are 14 T cell receptor beta chains from one sample sequenced in a study of cytomegalovirus exposure and HLA in healthy donors. The PCR used 60 Vbeta and 13 Jbeta primers. TCRdb keeps only in-frame clones here, not all; method: immunoSEQ multiplex PCR. The sample is made up of tens of thousands of clones, and the top ten hold around 23% of it. The sample was PBMCs. These receptors were obtained from a man between 60 and 75 years old in good health and CMV-seropositive.

The gene calls are TRBV5-4 and TRBJ2-3; 7 positions match TRBD1. With V trimmed by 0 bases and J by 2 bases, 6 bases remained unmatched. This CDR3 is built from 16 residues. Germline V gene data show CDR1 as SGHNT and CDR2 as YYREEE (reference sequence). CDR3 in amino acids: CASSLGDRDVTDTQYF. DNA of the CDR3: TGTGCCAGCAGCTTGGGCGACAGGGACGTCACAGATACGCAGTATTTT.

The V gene is TRBV5-1, the J gene TRBJ1-4; D call uncertain. The CDR3 length is 14 residues. Looked up from germline, CDR1 is SGHRS and CDR2 is YFSETQ. Trimming took off 2 bases at V and 0 bases at J, with 5 bases between the two ends. DNA for the CDR3: TGCGCCAGCAGCTTCGGGGCAACTAATGAAAAACTGTTTTTT. Translating it yields CASSFGATNEKLFF.

This sequence joins TRBV11-2 and TRBJ1-1; 7 positions agree with TRBD1. V dropped 7 bases and J dropped 5; count of bases not matched to a gene: 10. This CDR3 region has 14 residues. CDR1 is SGHAT and CDR2 is FQNNGV in the germline V gene. This chain's CDR3 is CASIDRVLRTEAFF. CDR3 nucleotide sequence: TGTGCCAGCATCGACAGGGTCCTTCGAACTGAAGCTTTCTTT. Based on the CDR3 plus reference TRBV11-2 and TRBJ1-1, the full variable domain is EAGVAQSPRYKIIEKRQSVAFWCNPISGHATLYWYQQILGQGPKLLIQFQNNGVVDDSQLPKDRFSAERLKGVDSTLKIQPAKLEDSAVYLCASIDRVLRTEAFFGQGTRLTVV.

A word on this clone: At one end the junction does not follow the germline gene, possibly because of a read error. The chain carries TRBV18 and TRBJ1-1, with TRBD1 as a possible D gene (5 bases). This CDR3 has 13 amino acids. Germline CDR1 KGHSH, CDR2 LQKENI. Here the CDR3 DNA reads TGTGCCAGCTCACCAGCAGGGAACTCTGAAGCTTTCTTT. Protein product: CASSPAGNSEAFF.

The V and J genes are TRBV21-1 and TRBJ2-3; the D call of TRBD2 is as the table states it, not checked on the DNA. TRBV21-1 is recorded as a pseudogene. CDR3 length: 16 residues. The chain's CDR3 is CASSIKDCPDGDTQYF. The CDR3 nucleotides are TGTGCCAGCAGCATTAAGGACTGCCCGGATGGGGATACGCAGTATTTT.

This chain joins TRBV6-1 and TRBJ1-4, with a weak D call TRBD1 (6 bases). The CDR3 is 16 residues long. Germline loops: CDR1 MNHNS, CDR2 SASEGT. V lost 4 bases and J 0 bases, leaving 12 bases between the germline ends. The CDR3 DNA follows: TGTGCCAGCAGTGGGGGGAGGGGGGCAACTAATGAAAAACTGTTTTTT. It is translated as CASSGGRGATNEKLFF.

CDR3 sequence: CASSPRQGISLSYEQYF. The DNA of the CDR3 is TGCGCCAGCAGCCCCCGGCAGGGGATCTCCCTTAGCTACGAGCAGTACTTC. The chain recombines TRBV4-1 with TRBJ2-7; weak D call: TRBD1 (6 bases). The CDR3 covers 17 residues. In germline, CDR1 is MGHRA, CDR2 YSYEKL. V lost 4 bases and J 3 bases, leaving 22 bases between the germline ends.

The chain joins TRBV15 to TRBJ2-7, with 7 bases identical to TRBD1. After removal of 0 bases from V and 3 bases from J, the junction contained 2 bases not matched to a gene. The germline V gene has CDR1 LNHNV and CDR2 YYDKDF (reference sequence). CDR3 length: 14 amino acids. The CDR3, as DNA: TGTGCCACCAGCAGAGACCGGGACAGCTACGAGCAGTACTTC. Residues: CATSRDRDSYEQYF.

The genes are TRBV30 and TRBJ2-6; D is unclear. Per the germline V gene, CDR1 is GTSNPN and CDR2 is SVGIG (reference sequence). CDR3 length: 13 residues. The V end lost 6 bases, the J end lost 0 bases, and 6 bases lay between the germline ends. CDR3 loop: CACTISGANVLTF. CDR3 bases: TGTGCCTGCACTATCTCTGGGGCCAACGTCCTGACTTTC.

The V and J genes are TRBV19 and TRBJ2-5; TRBD2 matches at 9 bases. Germline CDR1 LNHDA, CDR2 SQIVND (reference sequence). Trimming took 5 bases from V and 3 from J; bases not matched to a gene: 4. This CDR3 has 14 amino acids. This chain's CDR3 is CASSQRLAEETQYF. The CDR3 DNA sequence: TGTGCCAGTAGTCAAAGACTAGCGGAAGAGACCCAGTACTTC.

The chain has TRBV5-1 and TRBJ1-3; no firm D call. V shed 0 bases and J shed 4 bases, with 8 bases lying between them. CDR3 length equals 14 residues. The V gene's germline CDR1 is SGHRS and CDR2 YFSETQ. The CDR3 loop is CASSLDGPGNTIYF. CDR3 nucleotides: TGCGCCAGCAGCTTGGATGGGCCCGGAAACACCATATATTTT.

The J gene is TRBJ2-7, the V gene TRBV27, with D maybe TRBD2 (5 bases). Trimming took off 9 bases at V and 9 bases at J, with 30 bases between the two ends. CDR1 is MNHEY, CDR2 SMNVEV, per germline (reference sequence). CDR3 length: 16 residues. The CDR3 DNA is TGTGCCAGGGAAAGAAAGGACTCTTCTTCCTTATTAGGGCAGTACTTC. It codes for CARERKDSSSLLGQYF.

The genes are TRBV5-6 and TRBJ2-7, with 10 positions matching TRBD1. Per germline, CDR1 SGHDT and CDR2 YYEEEE. The CDR3 loop spans 15 amino acids. V lost 1 base, J lost 2 bases, and 3 bases stayed unmatched. The DNA for the CDR3 is TGTGCCAGCAGCTTGACCGGGACAGGGGCCTACGAGCAGTACTTC. This gives the protein CASSLTGTGAYEQYF. Full variable domain (rest looked up from reference TRBV5-6 and TRBJ2-7): DAGVTQSPTHLIKTRGQQVTLRCSPKSGHDTVSWYQQALGQGPQFIFQYYEEEERQRGNFPDRFSGHQFPNYSSELNVNALLLGDSALYLCASSLTGTGAYEQYFGPGTRLTVT.

The chain is built from TRBV5-1 and TRBJ2-7; possibly TRBD2 for D (5 bases). Germline V CDR1 and CDR2: SGHRS, YFSETQ. V was cut by 5 bases and J by 3 bases, with 15 bases left in between. The CDR3 has 14 residues. CDR3 region: CASSLEGSYYEQYF. The CDR3 DNA follows: TGCGCCAGCAGTCTCGAGGGTAGCTACTACGAGCAGTACTTC.